Presented here are 29 T cell receptor beta chains from one specimen sequenced in a study of shared clonotypes between healthy human individuals. Sequenced by immunoSEQ multiplex PCR; TCRdb stores in-frame clones only, minus some. The sample includes over a million clones, around 97% of them seen just once. Sample: naive CD4+ T cells sorted from blood. This sample's subset: CD45RA+ positively selected. The receptors here all came from a man aged 30 to 39 in good health.

This clone was observed a single time. The rearrangement uses TRBV19 and TRBJ2-5, with D tentatively TRBD2 (6 bases). The V gene lost 2 bases and the J gene lost 5 bases, with 15 bases spanning the gap. Germline V gene data show CDR1 as LNHDA and CDR2 as SQIVND (reference sequence). The CDR3 is 15 residues long. CDR3 nucleotides: TGTGCCAGTAGTATAATGGGGGGTAGTGGGGAGACCCAGTACTTC. It encodes CASSIMGGSGETQYF. The full variable domain, in which reference TRBV19 and TRBJ2-5 provide the parts outside the CDR3, is DGGITQSPKYLFRKEGQNVTLSCEQNLNHDAMYWYRQDPGQGLRLIYYSQIVNDFQKGDIAEGYSVSREKKESFPLTVTSAQKNPTAFYLCASSIMGGSGETQYFGPGTRLLVL.

CDR3 in DNA: TGTGCCAGCAGCCAAGAATATTGGGCTAGCGGAAGCACAGATACGCAGTATTTT. Its protein is CASSQEYWASGSTDTQYF. This chain uses TRBV4-2 with TRBJ2-3, with TRBD2 identical over 7 bases. V shed 0 bases and J 0 bases; nucleotides not matched to a gene: 9. This CDR3 is 18 amino acids long. CDR1 LGHNA and CDR2 YNFKEQ come from the germline V gene.

Details on this clone: The sample carries other DNA sequences with the same CDR3. The chain has TRBV20-1 and TRBJ2-2; D not resolved. The CDR3 loop spans 11 amino acids. V was trimmed by 3 bases and J by 8 bases, leaving 7 bases between them. Germline assignment: CDR1 DFQATT and CDR2 SNEGSKA (reference sequence). CDR3 sequence (DNA): TGCAGTGCTAGGGGGTTAGGGGAGCTGTTTTTT. Protein sequence: CSARGLGELFF.

The J gene is TRBJ1-1, the V gene TRBV27; 7 bases line up with TRBD1. Trimming cost V 6 bases and J 5 bases; bases outside gene matches: 6. Germline CDR1 reads MNHEY; CDR2 reads SMNVEV (reference sequence). The CDR3 runs to 13 residues. Here the CDR3 reads CASSLRGETEAFF. The CDR3 DNA reads TGTGCCAGCAGCCTCAGGGGGGAGACTGAAGCTTTCTTT.

As to this clone: The sample has other DNA sequences that encode this CDR3 too. The gene calls are TRBV19 and TRBJ2-1; the D is unclear. The V end was cut by 5 bases, the J end by 7 bases, with 9 bases between. Germline CDR1 reads LNHDA; CDR2 reads SQIVND (reference sequence). The CDR3 has 12 amino acids. The CDR3 reads CASSPTGNEQFF. CDR3 in DNA: TGTGCCAGTAGTCCAACTGGGAATGAGCAGTTCTTC.

The V gene is TRBV4-3, the J gene TRBJ2-1; 12 nucleotides match TRBD2. CDR1 LGHNA and CDR2 YSLEER come from the germline V gene. The ends lost 0 bases at V and 8 bases at J; junction bases unmatched: 5. The CDR3 consists of 16 residues. CDR3 DNA: TGCGCCAGCAGCCAAGATAGACTAGCGGGGGCTTATGAGCAGTTCTTC. Protein sequence: CASSQDRLAGAYEQFF.

This sequence joins TRBV19 and TRBJ2-1; TRBD2 matches at 8 bases. Germline CDR1 and CDR2: LNHDA and SQIVND (reference sequence). The V segment lost 9 bases and the J segment 3 bases; nucleotides outside the gene matches: 4. The CDR3 runs 13 residues. The CDR3 DNA reads TGTGCCAGCGGGAGGGGAGTCTACAATGAGCAGTTCTTC. As protein: CASGRGVYNEQFF.

The V call is TRBV13, the J call TRBJ1-1; no firm D call. With 1 base removed from V and 2 bases from J, the gap between germline ends came to 20 bases. CDR3 length equals 18 residues. Per the germline V gene, CDR1 is PRHDT and CDR2 is FYEKMQ (reference sequence). The CDR3 sequence is CASSLVPGRLTSNTEAFF. Here the CDR3 DNA reads TGTGCCAGCAGCTTAGTACCCGGACGGCTAACCTCCAACACTGAAGCTTTCTTT.

This sequence joins TRBV11-2 and TRBJ1-2; the match to TRBD1 covers 8 bases. Germline CDR1 and CDR2: SGHAT and FQNNGV. V was pared by 5 bases and J by 0 bases, with 5 bases of the junction left unmatched. This CDR3 has 15 amino acids. CDR3 nucleotides: TGTGCCAGCAGCCGAGGACAGGGAGCTAACTATGGCTACACCTTC. Translating gives CASSRGQGANYGYTF.

The rearrangement joins TRBV7-6 to TRBJ2-7; no clear D. This CDR3 is built from 15 residues. The V and J ends lost 1 base and 3 bases respectively, with 13 bases between them. Germline V gene data show CDR1 as SGHVS and CDR2 as FNYEAQ. The CDR3 DNA is TGTGCCAGCAGCTTAGGTGGTTCAGCTAACTACGAGCAGTACTTC. As protein: CASSLGGSANYEQYF.

The genes are TRBV18 and TRBJ1-1; a possible D gene is TRBD1 (6 bases). V was clipped by 2 bases and J by 3 bases, with 13 bases between them. Germline CDR1 KGHSH, CDR2 LQKENI. The CDR3 spans 15 residues. The CDR3 DNA reads TGTGCCAGCTCACCATCTCTGGGGGCGCACACTGAAGCTTTCTTT. Protein product: CASSPSLGAHTEAFF. The complete variable domain, with remaining parts taken from reference TRBV18 and TRBJ1-1, reads NAGVMQNPRHLVRRRGQEARLRCSPMKGHSHVYWYRQLPEEGLKFMVYLQKENIIDESGMPKERFSAEFPKEGPSILRIQQVVRGDSAAYFCASSPSLGAHTEAFFGQGTRLTVV.

V usage is TRBV28 and J usage is TRBJ1-5, with 10 bases fitting TRBD1. CDR1 is MDHEN and CDR2 is SYDVKM in the germline V gene. J lost 7 bases, V lost 6 bases, and 12 bases had no gene match. There are 16 residues in the CDR3. As DNA, the CDR3 is TGTGCCAGCAGCCCAACGACCGGACAGGGGGGCCAGCCCCAGCATTTT. Its translation is CASSPTTGQGGQPQHF.

The chain links TRBV27 to TRBJ2-5, with a tentative D call TRBD2 (6 bases). Per germline, CDR1 MNHEY and CDR2 SMNVEV (reference sequence). V was clipped by 7 bases and J by 5 bases, with 23 bases between them. The CDR3 is made up of 16 amino acids. CDR3: CASTRSGLALGETQYF. CDR3 nucleotide sequence: TGTGCCAGCACCCGAAGCGGGTTAGCTTTGGGGGAGACCCAGTACTTC.

V and J are TRBV5-4 and TRBJ2-1, with D unresolved. CDR3 length: 12 residues. Germline V gene lookup returns CDR1 SGHNT and CDR2 YYREEE (reference sequence). Trimming pared 3 bases from V and 9 bases from J, leaving 10 bases between. In DNA, the CDR3 is TGTGCCAGCAGCTCATGGATCGGTGAGCAGTTCTTC. Translating gives CASSSWIGEQFF.

The chain has TRBV5-1 and TRBJ2-5, with TRBD1 as a possible D gene (6 bases). Trimming took 4 bases from V and 5 from J, leaving 12 bases between them. CDR3 length: 13 residues. Germline V CDR1 and CDR2: SGHRS, YFSETQ. Here the CDR3 reads CASSRDKTETQYF. CDR3 bases: TGCGCCAGCAGCAGGGACAAAACGGAGACCCAGTACTTC.

This chain connects TRBV5-6 to TRBJ2-7; 15 bases are shared with TRBD2. CDR1 and CDR2 from the germline V gene are SGHDT and YYEEEE. CDR3 size: 15 residues. J lost 7 bases, V lost 5 bases, and 7 bases had no gene match. CDR3 nucleotide sequence: TGTGCCAGCAGGGCCCCGGGACTAGCGGGAGGTGAGCAGTACTTC. It translates to CASRAPGLAGGEQYF.

The chain employs TRBV6-1 and TRBJ2-1; 8 bases are shared with TRBD2. Per germline, CDR1 MNHNS and CDR2 SASEGT. The CDR3 has 15 residues. V shed 6 bases and J 4 bases; nucleotides not matched to a gene: 8. CDR3 sequence reads: CASRLAGSAYNEQFF. The CDR3 coding sequence is TGTGCCAGCAGGCTAGCGGGCTCGGCGTACAATGAGCAGTTCTTC.

This sequence joins TRBV18 and TRBJ1-1; D not resolved. The V end lost 4 bases, the J end lost 0 bases, and 12 bases lay between the germline ends. The CDR3 totals 15 residues. Looked up from germline, CDR1 is KGHSH and CDR2 is LQKENI. Here the CDR3 DNA reads TGTGCCAGCTCACTCGGGCAGGCTATGAACACTGAAGCTTTCTTT. Its translation: CASSLGQAMNTEAFF.

This chain uses TRBV5-1 with TRBJ2-7; 8 nucleotides match TRBD1. Per the germline V gene, CDR1 is SGHRS and CDR2 is YFSETQ. The CDR3 runs 15 residues. The junction had 5 bases not matched to a gene; V was cut back by 1 base and J by 2 bases. The CDR3 spells CASSLPGQGTYEQYF. CDR3 in DNA: TGCGCCAGCAGCTTGCCAGGACAGGGCACCTACGAGCAGTACTTC. The complete variable domain, with remaining parts taken from reference TRBV5-1 and TRBJ2-7, reads KAGVTQTPRYLIKTRGQQVTLSCSPISGHRSVSWYQQTPGQGLQFLFEYFSETQRNKGNFPGRFSGRQFSNSRSEMNVSTLELGDSALYLCASSLPGQGTYEQYFGPGTRLTVT.

V gene TRBV19 combines with J gene TRBJ1-1, with TRBD1 as a possible D gene (6 bases). Looked up from germline, CDR1 is LNHDA and CDR2 is SQIVND (reference sequence). The CDR3 extends over 17 amino acids. Trimming pared 3 bases from V and 0 bases from J, leaving 17 bases between. CDR3 amino acids: CASSMKTGRSMNTEAFF. The CDR3 nucleotides read TGTGCCAGTAGTATGAAAACAGGGAGGTCCATGAACACTGAAGCTTTCTTT.

The chain is built from TRBV7-9 and TRBJ2-1, with TRBD2 matching over 8 bases. This CDR3 has 17 residues. The germline V gene encodes CDR1 SEHNR and CDR2 FQNEAQ (reference sequence). Trimming took 5 bases from V and 6 from J; bases not matched to a gene: 15. CDR3 sequence: CASSAGYREGGGNEQFF. The CDR3 region has the DNA TGTGCCAGCAGCGCCGGATACCGGGAGGGCGGGGGCAATGAGCAGTTCTTC.

J is TRBJ2-1 and V is TRBV28; the match to TRBD2 covers 12 bases. V shed 6 bases, J shed 8 bases, and the junction held 11 bases outside the gene matches. The germline CDR1 and CDR2 sequences are MDHEN and SYDVKM. This CDR3 has 16 residues. CDR3 amino acids: CASSPPGLAGWHEQFF. The CDR3 DNA follows: TGTGCCAGCAGCCCCCCTGGACTAGCGGGATGGCATGAGCAGTTCTTC. Looking up the rest from reference TRBV28 and TRBJ2-1 gives the full variable domain: DVKVTQSSRYLVKRTGEKVFLECVQDMDHENMFWYRQDPGLGLRLIYFSYDVKMKEKGDIPEGYSVSREKKERFSLILESASTNQTSMYLCASSPPGLAGWHEQFFGPGTRLTVL.

CDR3 nucleotide sequence: TGTGCCAGCTCAAGTACCGGGACAGGGGGCTTTCGGAATGAGCAGTTCTTC. Amino acid sequence: CASSSTGTGGFRNEQFF. The chain combines TRBV18 with TRBJ2-1; 12 bases match TRBD1. Germline CDR1 reads KGHSH; CDR2 reads LQKENI. Trimming at V came to 5 bases and at J to 7 bases, leaving 12 bases not matched to a gene. This CDR3 has 17 residues.

V gene TRBV18 combines with J gene TRBJ1-1; D is unresolved. The CDR3 runs 16 residues. Germline values: CDR1 KGHSH, CDR2 LQKENI. Trimming removed 2 bases at V and 4 bases at J, with 17 bases between. The CDR3 DNA reads TGTGCCAGCTCACCAGTCCCCCGGGGATTGGGCACTGAAGCTTTCTTT. This encodes CASSPVPRGLGTEAFF.

The chain combines TRBV2 with TRBJ2-5; tentative D call: TRBD2 (6 bases). The CDR3 sequence is 11 residues long. Germline values: CDR1 SNHLY, CDR2 FYNNEI. The V end lost 4 bases, the J end lost 8 bases, and 8 bases lay between the germline ends. DNA of the CDR3: TGTGCCAGCAGTGTGCGGGGAACCCAGTACTTC. Residues: CASSVRGTQYF.

For the CDR3, the DNA is TGTGCCAGCAGCCCAAGCGACGGGAGTAGGCAAGAGACCCAGTACTTC. As protein: CASSPSDGSRQETQYF. V and J are TRBV5-8 and TRBJ2-5; weak D call: TRBD2 (6 bases). V was clipped by 4 bases and J by 2 bases, with 18 bases between them. Per germline, CDR1 SGHTS and CDR2 YDEGEE. This CDR3 is built from 16 residues. The complete variable domain, with remaining parts taken from reference TRBV5-8 and TRBJ2-5, reads EAGVTQSPTHLIKTRGQQATLRCSPISGHTSVYWYQQALGLGLQFLLWYDEGEERNRGNFPPRFSGRQFPNYSSELNVNALELEDSALYLCASSPSDGSRQETQYFGPGTRLLVL.

The rearrangement uses TRBV18 and TRBJ2-5; D gene unclear. V lost 0 bases, J lost 2 bases, and 10 bases lay in between. Germline lookup yields CDR1 KGHSH and CDR2 LQKENI. The CDR3 length is 15 residues. CDR3 DNA sequence: TGTGCCAGCTCACCACCGCTCCAGCGTCAAGAGACCCAGTACTTC. It specifies CASSPPLQRQETQYF. Full variable domain (outside the CDR3, taken from reference TRBV18 and TRBJ2-5): NAGVMQNPRHLVRRRGQEARLRCSPMKGHSHVYWYRQLPEEGLKFMVYLQKENIIDESGMPKERFSAEFPKEGPSILRIQQVVRGDSAAYFCASSPPLQRQETQYFGPGTRLLVL.

This clone was detected only once. The same CDR3 arises from other DNA sequences in this sample as well. Here the CDR3 DNA reads TGTGCCAGCTCACCAGGGACAAGACCCTACGAGCAGTACTTC. This sequence encodes CASSPGTRPYEQYF. The rearrangement links TRBV18 to TRBJ2-7; maybe TRBD1 (6 bases). The CDR3 length is 14 residues. Germline lookup yields CDR1 KGHSH and CDR2 LQKENI. V lost 2 bases and J 2 bases, leaving 10 bases between the germline ends.

The rearrangement joins TRBV19 to TRBJ2-3; D perhaps matches TRBD2 (6 bases). Trimming took 3 bases from V and 1 from J, leaving 11 bases between them. The CDR3 loop spans 15 amino acids. CDR1 LNHDA and CDR2 SQIVND come from the germline V gene (reference sequence). As DNA, the CDR3 is TGTGCCAGTAGTATCGCCGCTAGCGGCACAGATACGCAGTATTTT. It encodes CASSIAASGTDTQYF. Full variable domain (rest looked up from reference TRBV19 and TRBJ2-3): DGGITQSPKYLFRKEGQNVTLSCEQNLNHDAMYWYRQDPGQGLRLIYYSQIVNDFQKGDIAEGYSVSREKKESFPLTVTSAQKNPTAFYLCASSIAASGTDTQYFGPGTRLTVL.